These 15 T cell receptor beta chains came from one sample sequenced in a study of cytotoxic CD8 clonotypes in ibrutinib-treated CLL (dated by TCRdb to about 2021). The protocol used for the library was the immunoSEQ multiplex PCR assay. TCRdb obtained this table from immuneACCESS and retained in-frame rearrangements with V and J assigned. These tables miss some clones; where compared with another copy, unresolved V genes account for less than half of the shortfall, and the remainder is unexplained. The sample includes tens of thousands of clones, with nearly 80% observed a single time. The ten most abundant clones make up around 8.3% of the sample. Sample: PBMCs, taken before ibrutinib treatment. The receptors here all came from a human donor with chronic lymphocytic leukemia.

This chain connects TRBV28 to TRBJ1-2; D is undetermined. Deletions cut 5 bases from V and 2 bases from J, with 12 bases between. Germline assignment: CDR1 MDHEN and CDR2 SYDVKM. The CDR3 is 14 amino acids. CDR3 in amino acids: CASSKPQGNYGYTF. The CDR3 DNA reads TGTGCCAGCAGTAAACCACAAGGAAACTATGGCTACACCTTC.

V usage is TRBV4-2 and J usage is TRBJ1-4; TRBD1 aligns across 7 bases. V shed 0 bases, J shed 5 bases, and the junction held 9 bases outside the gene matches. The CDR3 runs to 17 residues. The germline V gene encodes CDR1 LGHNA and CDR2 YNFKEQ. The CDR3 loop reads CASSQDRSRGKNEKLFF. CDR3 nucleotides: TGTGCCAGCAGCCAAGACCGGAGCAGGGGGAAAAATGAAAAACTGTTTTTT.

This chain connects TRBV29-1 to TRBJ1-4, with unresolved D. The CDR3 covers 12 residues. The V end lost 7 bases, the J end lost 6 bases, and 12 bases lay between the germline ends. Germline V gives CDR1 SQVTM, CDR2 ANQGSEA. DNA of the CDR3: TGCAGCGGACGGGAAGGGTATGAAAAACTGTTTTTT. Its protein product is CSGREGYEKLFF. Full variable domain (remainder filled in from reference TRBV29-1 and TRBJ1-4): SAVISQKPSRDICQRGTSLTIQCQVDSQVTMMFWYRQQPGQSLTLIATANQGSEATYESGFVIDKFPISRPNLTFSTLTVSNMSPEDSSIYLCSGREGYEKLFFGSGTQLSVL.

The chain has TRBV15 and TRBJ2-2; D possibly corresponds to TRBD2 (5 bases). CDR1 LNHNV and CDR2 YYDKDF come from the germline V gene (reference sequence). The CDR3 spans 15 residues. Trimming cost V 8 bases and J 6 bases, with 19 bases left between them. The CDR3 is CATHTSGSQPGELFF. DNA of the CDR3: TGTGCCACCCACACATCGGGGAGTCAACCCGGGGAGCTGTTTTTT. Variable domain in full (rest from reference TRBV15 and TRBJ2-2): DAMVIQNPRYQVTQFGKPVTLSCSQTLNHNVMYWYQQKSSQAPKLLFHYYDKDFNNEADTPDNFQSRRPNTSFCFLDIRSPGLGDTAMYLCATHTSGSQPGELFFGEGSRLTVL.

This chain joins TRBV10-3 and TRBJ1-1; D is unresolved. Trimming left V 5 bases short and J 1 base short, with 11 bases between. The CDR3 spans 14 residues. The germline CDR1 and CDR2 sequences are ENHRY and SYGVKD. CDR3 in amino acids: CAISQDGSNTEAFF. The CDR3 DNA reads TGTGCCATCAGTCAGGACGGCTCGAACACTGAAGCTTTCTTT.

This chain connects TRBV4-1 to TRBJ2-7; a possible D gene is TRBD2 (5 bases). The CDR3 spans 14 residues. The V end was cut by 1 base, the J end by 0 bases, with 7 bases between. CDR1 MGHRA and CDR2 YSYEKL come from the germline V gene. The CDR3 DNA reads TGCGCCAGCAGCCAAGGAGGGAGCTCCTACGAGCAGTACTTC. Protein product: CASSQGGSSYEQYF.

The chain uses TRBV30 and TRBJ2-4; D unclear. Trimming shortened V by 0 bases and J by 9 bases, and 6 bases separated the two germline ends. The CDR3 has 11 amino acids. The germline gives CDR1 GTSNPN, CDR2 SVGIG (reference sequence). CDR3 DNA: TGTGCCTGGAGTGTAAAGAGCATTCAGTACTTC. It specifies CAWSVKSIQYF.

J is TRBJ2-7 and V is TRBV28, with D tentatively TRBD1 (5 bases). The V gene lost 5 bases and the J gene lost 5 bases, with 16 bases spanning the gap. The CDR3 sequence is 14 residues long. Germline V gene data show CDR1 as MDHEN and CDR2 as SYDVKM. DNA of the CDR3: TGTGCCAGCAGTGGACACATGCTTGGGCACGAGCAGTACTTC. It encodes CASSGHMLGHEQYF.

The chain uses TRBV5-4 and TRBJ2-2, with 14 bases identical to TRBD2. Germline V lookup: CDR1 SGHNT, CDR2 YYREEE (reference sequence). The CDR3 length is 17 residues. J lost 5 bases, V lost 5 bases, and 8 bases had no gene match. Here the CDR3 DNA reads TGTGCCAGCAGTGTGGGACTAGCGGGAGTAGTAACCGGGGAGCTGTTTTTT. Residues: CASSVGLAGVVTGELFF.

The rearrangement joins TRBV13 to TRBJ2-3, with 13 nucleotides matching TRBD2. The germline V gene encodes CDR1 PRHDT and CDR2 FYEKMQ (reference sequence). The CDR3 loop spans 17 amino acids. V was pared by 5 bases and J by 2 bases, with 7 bases of the junction left unmatched. Written as DNA, the CDR3 is TGTGCCAGCAGCCGGGGACTAGCGGGGACAGACACAGATACGCAGTATTTT. Protein: CASSRGLAGTDTDTQYF.

The chain links TRBV27 to TRBJ1-4, with 11 nucleotides matching TRBD1. CDR1 and CDR2 (germline): MNHEY, SMNVEV (reference sequence). The CDR3 runs to 16 residues. J lost 6 bases, V lost 3 bases, and 6 bases had no gene match. The CDR3 here is CASSLALGQGDEKLFF. CDR3 nucleotides: TGTGCCAGCAGTTTGGCCTTGGGACAGGGGGATGAAAAACTGTTTTTT. Drawing the rest from reference TRBV27 and TRBJ1-4, the complete variable domain is EAQVTQNPRYLITVTGKKLTVTCSQNMNHEYMSWYRQDPGLGLRQIYYSMNVEVTDKGDVPEGYKVSRKEKRNFPLILESPSPNQTSLYFCASSLALGQGDEKLFFGSGTQLSVL.

In the case of this clone: Different DNA sequences within this sample yield the same CDR3. The rearrangement uses TRBV6-4 and TRBJ2-1; 8 nucleotides match TRBD2. Germline lookup yields CDR1 MRHNA and CDR2 SNTAGT. There are 15 residues in the CDR3. Trimming removed 3 bases from V and 8 bases from J; junction bases left unmatched: 9. The CDR3 DNA reads TGTGCCAGCAGTGAAAGGGCGGGGGGACCGGATGAGCAGTTCTTC. It yields the protein CASSERAGGPDEQFF.

The chain uses TRBV4-1 and TRBJ2-1; 10 bases match TRBD1. The CDR3 is 17 amino acids. CDR1 and CDR2 from the germline V gene are MGHRA and YSYEKL. The trim removed 2 bases at V and 2 bases at J, leaving 6 bases unmatched. The CDR3 DNA sequence: TGCGCCAGCAGCCAAAGCTGGGGACAGGGGCCCTACAATGAGCAGTTCTTC. Translation gives CASSQSWGQGPYNEQFF.

The gene calls are TRBV7-2 and TRBJ1-3; TRBD1 matches 11 bases. This CDR3 has 15 amino acids. Trimming cost V 5 bases and J 3 bases; bases outside gene matches: 3. CDR1 is SGHTA, CDR2 FQGNSA, per germline. The CDR3 coding sequence is TGTGCCAGCAGCCTGGGGACAGGGGGTGGAAACACCATATATTTT. Its translation: CASSLGTGGGNTIYF.

The chain uses TRBV29-1 and TRBJ2-7, with 7 bases identical to TRBD2. The length of the CDR3 is 12 residues. Germline loops: CDR1 SQVTM, CDR2 ANQGSEA. The trim removed 7 bases at V and 6 bases at J, leaving 9 bases unmatched. CDR3 amino acids: CSADNSGGEQYF. CDR3 in DNA: TGCAGCGCAGACAACTCGGGGGGCGAGCAGTACTTC.